The 2 T cell receptor beta chains listed next were all sequenced from one sample in a study of OX40 agonist ivuxolimab in advanced cancers. Only in-frame clones appear in the TCRdb table, and some are missing; sequencing was by immunoSEQ multiplex PCR. The repertoire includes about 19,000 clones, 78% of them detected once, and just under 30% sits in the top ten. This material consisted of CD4+ or CD8+ T cells sorted from blood, taken in a trial of the OX40 agonist ivuxolimab. These receptors were obtained from an adult with an advanced solid tumor such as melanoma, head and neck, liver or kidney cancer.

The CDR3 sequence is CASSFPAAGQNEQFF. In nucleotides, the CDR3 is TGTGCCAGCAGTTTCCCCGCGGCAGGTCAAAATGAGCAGTTCTTC. This rearrangement joins TRBV27 to TRBJ2-1; D remains ambiguous. There are 15 residues in the CDR3. CDR1 is MNHEY and CDR2 is SMNVEV in the germline V gene (reference sequence). The V end lost 3 bases, the J end lost 7 bases, and 16 bases lay between the germline ends.

This clone is deemed medium-sized. The chain uses TRBV5-1 and TRBJ1-6; 9 nucleotides line up with TRBD1. Germline V lookup: CDR1 SGHRS, CDR2 YFSETQ. The CDR3 runs to 15 residues. V was clipped by 4 bases and J by 10 bases; unmatched bases: 9. For the CDR3, the DNA is TGCGCCAGCAGCCAACTACAGGGGGCAGGATCACCCCTCCACTTT. It is translated as CASSQLQGAGSPLHF.